This T cell receptor (beta chain) stems from a study of PD-1 blockade in mismatch repair-deficient tumors. In germline, CDR1 is SGHTA, CDR2 FQGNSA. This CDR3 is 15 amino acids long. Trimming removed 1 base from V and 2 bases from J, with 9 bases in between. TCR sequencing covered a few patients who responded to pembrolizumab. Assay: immunoSEQ multiplex PCR; the TCRdb copy retains only in-frame clones and omits some. Found here are approximately 9,400 clones, approximately 85% of them singletons; the top ten hold about 0.88%. V and J are TRBV7-2 and TRBJ1-5; no clear D gene. This TCR came from an adult with mismatch repair-deficient cancer. The sample in question was PBMCs, obtained around 46 weeks after starting pembrolizumab. The CDR3 here is CASSLDLGGNQPQHF. CDR3 coding DNA: TGTGCCAGCAGCTTAGACCTCGGGGGCAATCAGCCCCAGCATTTT.